Here is one T cell receptor (beta chain) with its context. Antigen unknown. The germline V and J ends were trimmed by 6 bases and 7 bases, with 7 bases remaining between them. CDR1 is WSHSY, CDR2 SAAADI, per germline. The CDR3 has 11 amino acids. TCRdb keeps only in-frame clones here, not all; method: immunoSEQ multiplex PCR. The table includes around 96,000 clones, roughly 90% detected once. This sample was included in a study of T cells in localized non-small cell lung cancer. Study findings and constraints: Heterogeneity cannot be ruled out, as sequencing used one tumor region only. There was an association of higher blood T cell density with longer overall survival. It was uninvolved adjacent lung that showed the highest T cell clonality, exceeding tumor. When the top 100 tumor clones were examined, a median approximately 62 of them also appeared in the adjacent lung, which was paired and uninvolved.

Source: PBMCs, taken before any cancer treatment. The chain has TRBV10-2 and TRBJ2-1; possibly TRBD2 for D (6 bases). This sequence originates from a woman aged 35-70 years with stage II squamous cell lung carcinoma. The CDR3, as DNA: TGCGCCAGCAGCCGGGAGAATGAGCAGTTCTTC. Translated, it gives CASSRENEQFF.